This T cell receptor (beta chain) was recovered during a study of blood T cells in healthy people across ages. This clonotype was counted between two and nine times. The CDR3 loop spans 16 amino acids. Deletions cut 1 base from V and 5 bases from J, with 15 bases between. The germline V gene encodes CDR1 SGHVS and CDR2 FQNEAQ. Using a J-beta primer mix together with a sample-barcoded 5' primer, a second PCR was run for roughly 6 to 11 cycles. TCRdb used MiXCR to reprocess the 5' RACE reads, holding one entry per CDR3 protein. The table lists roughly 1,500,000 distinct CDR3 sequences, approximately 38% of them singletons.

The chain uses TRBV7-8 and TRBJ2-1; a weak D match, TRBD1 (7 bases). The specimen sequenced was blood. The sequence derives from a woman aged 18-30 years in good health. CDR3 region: CASSLVAGGIHNEQFF. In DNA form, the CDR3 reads TGTGCCAGCAGCTTAGTGGCAGGGGGGATCCACAATGAGCAGTTCTTC. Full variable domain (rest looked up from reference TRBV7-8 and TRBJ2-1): GAGVSQSPRYKVAKRGQDVALRCDPISGHVSLFWYQQALGQGPEFLTYFQNEAQLDKSGLPSDRFFAERPEGSVSTLKIQRTQQEDSAVYLCASSLVAGGIHNEQFFGPGTRLTVL.